This T cell receptor (beta chain) was identified in a study of blood T cell repertoires in COVID-19. For the study at large: Samples came from the United States, Italy and Spain, spanning acute and convalescent COVID-19. PBMCs, B-cell-depleted T cells, or T cells were the source of the cDNA or gDNA that made up the material.

Clones were sequenced by immunoSEQ multiplex PCR, and TCRdb holds only the in-frame ones, with some missing. The top ten clones hold about 1% of a sample with over 450,000 clones, approximately 89% of them seen once. The germline V gene encodes CDR1 SEHNR and CDR2 FQNEAQ (reference sequence). CDR3 length: 15 residues. V was cut by 2 bases and J by 6 bases, with 14 bases left in between. J is TRBJ2-1 and V is TRBV7-9; no definite D call. The sample consisted of peripheral blood. This TCR derives from a man younger than 35 with COVID-19, enrolled during active disease. CDR3 coding DNA: TGTGCCAGCAGCTTATTTAGTAGTCCGAGCAATGAGCAGTTCTTC. Translated: CASSLFSSPSNEQFF. Full variable domain (remainder filled in from reference TRBV7-9 and TRBJ2-1): DTGVSQNPRHKITKRGQNVTFRCDPISEHNRLYWYRQTLGQGPEFLTYFQNEAQLEKSRLLSDRFSAERPKGSFSTLEIQRTEQGDSAMYLCASSLFSSPSNEQFFGPGTRLTVL.